The 3 T cell receptor beta chains presented below share a single source sample, sequenced in a study of T cell responses to AZD1222 COVID-19 vaccine. Sequenced by immunoSEQ multiplex PCR; TCRdb stores in-frame clones only, minus some. The table shows tens of thousands of clones, with 80% to 90% occurring only once. The specimen was peripheral blood, collected 28 days after the second AZD1222 dose. The receptors stem from an adult who received the AZD1222 COVID-19 vaccine.

This clone was seen a handful of times. The gene calls are TRBV4-2 and TRBJ2-5; TRBD2 matches 10 bases. V was clipped by 4 bases and J by 5 bases; unmatched bases: 10. The CDR3 runs to 16 residues. Germline V gives CDR1 LGHNA, CDR2 YNFKEQ. CDR3 amino acids: CASSPSSGRAGETQYF. The DNA of the CDR3 is TGTGCCAGCAGCCCGTCCAGCGGGAGGGCCGGGGAGACCCAGTACTTC.

V and J are TRBV5-1 and TRBJ2-2; the D gene is possibly TRBD2 (5 bases). Germline V gene data show CDR1 as SGHRS and CDR2 as YFSETQ. The CDR3 is 15 residues long. The V and J ends lost 0 bases and 4 bases respectively, with 10 bases between them. The CDR3 is CASSLDGVGTGELFF. CDR3 sequence (DNA): TGCGCCAGCAGCTTGGACGGGGTTGGCACCGGGGAGCTGTTTTTT.

This clone was detected a few times. The chain joins TRBV6-5 to TRBJ1-2; 7 nucleotides align to TRBD1. After removal of 6 bases from V and 4 bases from J, the junction contained 8 bases not matched to a gene. The germline gives CDR1 MNHEY, CDR2 SVGAGI. The CDR3 length is 14 residues. The CDR3 DNA follows: TGTGCCAGCAGCCGTCAGGGGGTCGGCTATGGCTACACCTTC. It translates to CASSRQGVGYGYTF.